This T cell receptor (beta chain) was profiled in a study of shared T cell receptors in the human thymus. The CDR3 is 16 residues long. Trimming stripped 3 bases from V and 2 bases from J, with 16 bases between. Germline CDR1 and CDR2: SGHDN and FVKESK. Sequenced by immunoSEQ multiplex PCR; TCRdb stores in-frame clones only, minus some. The sample consists of roughly 710,000 clones, approximately 85% of them appearing once. Separately, the same data were catalogued under a study of human thymus T cells. That work adds: From resections taken during corrective heart surgery, the thymus tissue was obtained. Thymic and blood repertoires seemed to favor certain V and J genes. Thymic repertoires of unrelated individuals were reported in related research to overlap highly.

This TCR derives from a girl less than two years old with a congenital heart defect. The chain carries TRBV14 and TRBJ2-5, with no clear D. Sequences were obtained from thymocytes. CDR3 amino acids: CASSHLRQQIQETQYF. Here the CDR3 DNA reads TGTGCCAGCAGCCATCTGCGGCAGCAAATTCAAGAGACCCAGTACTTC.